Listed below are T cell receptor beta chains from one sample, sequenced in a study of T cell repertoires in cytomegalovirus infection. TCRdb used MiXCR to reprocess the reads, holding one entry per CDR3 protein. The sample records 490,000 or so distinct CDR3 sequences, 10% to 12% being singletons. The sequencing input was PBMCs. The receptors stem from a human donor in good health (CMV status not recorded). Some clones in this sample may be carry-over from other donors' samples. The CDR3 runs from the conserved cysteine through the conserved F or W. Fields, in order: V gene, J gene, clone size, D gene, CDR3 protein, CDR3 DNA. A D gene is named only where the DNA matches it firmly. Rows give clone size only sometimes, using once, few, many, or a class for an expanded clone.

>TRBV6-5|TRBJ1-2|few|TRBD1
CASSRGTGPGYTF
TGTGCCAGCAGTCGCGGGACAGGCCCTGGCTACACCTTC
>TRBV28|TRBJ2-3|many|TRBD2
CASSYPGLAGVVPSTDTQYF
TGTGCCAGCAGTTACCCGGGACTAGCGGGAGTCGTTCCTAGCACAGATACGCAGTATTTT
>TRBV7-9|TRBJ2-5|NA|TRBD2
CASSVKLAGGGETQYF
TGTGCCAGCAGCGTGAAGCTAGCGGGAGGAGGCGAGACCCAGTACTTC
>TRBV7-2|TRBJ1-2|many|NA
CASSPTYNYGYTF
TGTGCCAGCAGTCCGACCTACAACTATGGCTACACCTTC
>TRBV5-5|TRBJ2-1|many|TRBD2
CASSPLAGPYNEQFF
TGTGCCAGCAGCCCGCTAGCGGGACCCTACAATGAGCAGTTCTTC
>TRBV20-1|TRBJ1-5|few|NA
CSGFSDSNQPQHF
TGCAGTGGCTTCTCGGATAGCAATCAGCCCCAGCATTTT
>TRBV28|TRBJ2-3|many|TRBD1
CASSITPGQGAQDTQYF
TGTGCCAGCAGTATAACACCGGGACAGGGGGCGCAAGATACGCAGTATTTT
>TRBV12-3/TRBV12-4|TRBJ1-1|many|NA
CASSFPRQEAFF
TGTGCCAGCAGTTTCCCCCGGCAGGAAGCTTTCTTT
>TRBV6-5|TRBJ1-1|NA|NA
CASSYGGVEVSEAFF
TGTGCCAGCAGTTACGGGGGGGTAGAGGTCAGTGAAGCTTTCTTT
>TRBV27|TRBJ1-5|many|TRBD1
CASSFSTGSNQPQHF
TGTGCCAGCAGTTTTTCGACAGGGAGCAATCAGCCCCAGCATTTT
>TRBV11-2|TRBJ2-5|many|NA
CASSLVGFGETQYF
TGTGCCAGCAGCTTAGTCGGGTTCGGAGAGACCCAGTACTTC
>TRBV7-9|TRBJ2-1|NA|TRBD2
CASSSSGRAFDEQFF
TGTGCCAGCAGCTCTAGCGGGAGGGCCTTCGATGAGCAGTTCTTC
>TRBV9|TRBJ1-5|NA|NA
CASSADGDQPQHF
TGTGCCAGCAGCGCCGACGGGGATCAGCCCCAGCATTTT
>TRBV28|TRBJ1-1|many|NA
CASSTGPGFTEAFF
TGTGCCAGCAGTACCGGGCCGGGTTTCACTGAAGCTTTCTTT
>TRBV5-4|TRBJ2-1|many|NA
CASSLGLTSSYNEQFF
TGTGCCAGCAGCCTAGGACTAACCTCCTCCTACAATGAGCAGTTCTTC
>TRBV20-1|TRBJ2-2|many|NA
CSATYSLDTGELFF
TGCAGTGCTACCTACTCCCTGGACACCGGGGAGCTGTTTTTT
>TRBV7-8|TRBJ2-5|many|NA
CASSPPTGLKETQYF
TGTGCCAGCAGCCCCCCGACAGGTCTGAAAGAGACCCAGTACTTC
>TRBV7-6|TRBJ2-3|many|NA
CASSLNPSSSTDTQYF
TGTGCCAGCAGCTTAAATCCGTCCTCGAGCACAGATACGCAGTATTTT
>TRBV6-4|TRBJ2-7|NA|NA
CASSAAGGPYEQYF
TGTGCCAGCAGTGCCGCCGGAGGCCCCTACGAGCAGTACTTC
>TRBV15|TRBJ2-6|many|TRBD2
CATSRGAGGAGANVLTF
TGTGCCACCAGCAGAGGTGCGGGGGGGGCTGGGGCCAACGTCCTGACTTTC
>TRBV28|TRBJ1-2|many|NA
CASSLHQVKGYGYTF
TGTGCCAGCAGTTTACATCAGGTGAAGGGATATGGCTACACCTTC
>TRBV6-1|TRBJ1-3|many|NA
CASRQGSTGNTIYF
TGTGCCAGCAGACAGGGTTCGACTGGAAACACCATATATTTT
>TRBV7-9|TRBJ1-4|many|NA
CASSPLRTTNEKLFF
TGTGCCAGCAGCCCTCTCAGAACAACTAATGAAAAACTGTTTTTT
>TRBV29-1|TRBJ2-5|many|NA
CSVGGISTQYF
TGCAGCGTTGGAGGGATTTCGACCCAGTACTTC
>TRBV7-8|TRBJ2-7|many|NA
CASSLYIPPSYEQYF
TGTGCCAGCAGCCTATATATCCCCCCATCCTACGAGCAGTACTTC
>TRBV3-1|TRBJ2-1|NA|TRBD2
CASSLPSGVYNEQFF
TGTGCCAGCAGCCTACCTAGCGGGGTCTACAATGAGCAGTTCTTC
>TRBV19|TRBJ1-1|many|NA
CASLSGNSPNTEAFF
TGTGCCAGTCTATCGGGGAACAGTCCAAACACTGAAGCTTTCTTT
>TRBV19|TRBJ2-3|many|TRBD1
CASSVTGGALSDTQYF
TGTGCCAGTAGTGTTACAGGGGGCGCTTTGTCGGATACGCAGTATTTT
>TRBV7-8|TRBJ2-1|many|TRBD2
CASSLGSGRFHNEQFF
TGTGCCAGCAGCTTAGGTAGCGGGAGATTTCACAATGAGCAGTTCTTC